This TCR beta chain stems from a study of cytomegalovirus exposure and HLA in healthy donors. In the study overall: Unique TCRs from HLA-typed donors, 80 million to 100 million of them, were held in an early data release.

Though probably carrying unrecorded immune exposures, donors were nominally healthy at sampling. The CDR3 runs to 15 residues. V gave up 4 bases and J gave up 4 bases, with 16 bases separating them. In germline, CDR1 is SGHDN, CDR2 FVKESK. Whole-study findings and limits: A list of 150 or so TCR beta chains associated with cytomegalovirus was given. There was a cluster of highly shared sequence variants that was likely a sequencing artifact.

Remarks on this clone: Its specificity is not known.

13 Jbeta primers and 60 Vbeta primers were used for the PCR. Using immunoSEQ multiplex PCR, the repertoire was profiled, and TCRdb retains in-frame clones only, with some absent. The repertoire has 85,000 to 130,000 clones, around 9.1% of them found once; the top ten carry approximately 6%. The chain employs TRBV14 and TRBJ1-2, with D maybe TRBD1 (6 bases). Sequences were obtained from PBMCs. This receptor was identified in a man aged 35 to 55 in good health and CMV-seropositive. Here the CDR3 reads CASSPRLGQGYGYTF. Here the CDR3 DNA reads TGTGCCAGCAGCCCCCGGTTGGGACAAGGCTATGGCTACACCTTC. The full variable domain, rest sourced from reference TRBV14 and TRBJ1-2, is EAGVTQFPSHSVIEKGQTVTLRCDPISGHDNLYWYRRVMGKEIKFLLHFVKESKQDESGMPNNRFLAERTGGTYSTLKVQPAELEDSGVYFCASSPRLGQGYGYTFGSGTRLTVV.